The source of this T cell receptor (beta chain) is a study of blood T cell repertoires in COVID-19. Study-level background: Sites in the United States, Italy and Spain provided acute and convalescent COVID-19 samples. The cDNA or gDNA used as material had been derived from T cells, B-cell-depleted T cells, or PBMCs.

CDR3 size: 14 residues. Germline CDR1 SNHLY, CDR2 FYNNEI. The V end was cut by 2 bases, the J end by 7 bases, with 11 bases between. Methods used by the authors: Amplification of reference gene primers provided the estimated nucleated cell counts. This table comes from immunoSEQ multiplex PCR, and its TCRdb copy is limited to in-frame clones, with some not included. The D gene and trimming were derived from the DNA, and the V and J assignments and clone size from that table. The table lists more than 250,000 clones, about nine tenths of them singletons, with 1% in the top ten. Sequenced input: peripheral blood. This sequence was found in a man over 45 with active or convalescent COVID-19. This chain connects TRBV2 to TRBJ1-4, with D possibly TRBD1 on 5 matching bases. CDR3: CASSEQGLREKLFF. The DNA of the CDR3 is TGTGCCAGCAGTGAACAGGGTCTACGTGAAAAACTGTTTTTT. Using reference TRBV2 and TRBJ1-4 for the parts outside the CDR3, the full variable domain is EPEVTQTPSHQVTQMGQEVILRCVPISNHLYFYWYRQILGQKVEFLVSFYNNEISEKSEIFDDQFSVERPDGSNFTLKIRSTKLEDSAMYFCASSEQGLREKLFFGSGTQLSVL.